What follows are 3 T cell receptor beta chains derived from one specimen sequenced in a study of T cells after yellow fever vaccination (dated by TCRdb to about 2019). Interpreted using the paper, the treatment or condition label stands for: live attenuated yellow fever vaccine strain. To prepare the library, 5' RACE was applied. Instrument on record: Illumina HiSeq 2500. The public reads were run again by TCRdb, first through fastp at Q25 and then through MiXCR, and only productive beta chains were kept. Under each unique CDR3 protein, matching rows form one entry showing the most common genes and DNA. Recorded for this sample are some 320,000 distinct CDR3 sequences; 8.7% of them occurred a single time. 15% to 20% of the sample rests with the top ten. The sequencing here drew on PBMCs, taken on the day of the first yellow fever vaccination. The receptors here all came from a man aged 18-30 years who received the YFV17D yellow fever vaccine.

CDR3 sequence (DNA): TGCAGTGCCGGGGGGGGTTTGGGGTCAGATACGCAGTATTTT. The encoded protein is CSAGGGLGSDTQYF. V usage is TRBV20-1 and J usage is TRBJ2-3; 8 bases map to TRBD2. Losses at the gene ends were 6 bases for V and 4 bases for J; bases not matched to a gene: 9. CDR1 and CDR2 from the germline V gene are DFQATT and SNEGSKA (reference sequence). The CDR3 is made up of 14 amino acids.

This clonotype has a handful of counts. The chain couples TRBV5-1 to TRBJ1-2; possibly TRBD1 for D (5 bases). V gave up 0 bases and J gave up 4 bases, with 10 bases separating them. This CDR3 spans 14 amino acids. Looked up from germline, CDR1 is SGHRS and CDR2 is YFSETQ. CDR3 residues: CASSLDGDGYGYTF. The CDR3 bases are TGCGCCAGCAGCTTGGATGGGGACGGCTATGGCTACACCTTC.

There are a few counts of this clonotype. The V call is TRBV12-3 or TRBV12-4, the J call TRBJ2-7; D might be TRBD2 (5 bases). CDR3 size: 13 residues. Trimming cost V 3 bases and J 4 bases, with 10 bases left between them. The CDR3 protein is CASSFGRTYEQYV. CDR3 nucleotide sequence: TGTGCCAGCAGTTTTGGCAGGACTTACGAGCAGTACGTC.